The rows below give T cell receptor beta chains drawn from one sample of a study of blood T cells in healthy people across ages. TCRdb reanalysed the 5' RACE reads using MiXCR and keeps one entry per CDR3 protein. The sample contains about 1.7 million distinct CDR3 sequences, approximately 28% of which appear only once. The sequenced sample was blood. The receptor source for this set is a woman aged 30 to 39 in good health. Each CDR3 is given with its conserved first and last residue. A D gene is named only where the DNA matches it firmly. Clone size, where shown, is once, few, many, or a class for clones that have expanded.

clone_size,v_call,d_call,j_call,cdr3_aa,cdr3_nt
NA,TRBV4-3,NA,TRBJ2-7,CASSQGNWPRGAYNEQYF,TGCGCCAGCAGCCAAGGCAATTGGCCGAGAGGGGCGTACAATGAGCAGTACTTC
many,TRBV4-3,NA,TRBJ2-7,CASSQDIGASSYEQYF,TGCGCCAGCAGCCAAGATATCGGGGCGAGCTCCTACGAGCAGTACTTC
many,TRBV10-3,NA,TRBJ1-2,CAIRLEGTQGYTF,TGTGCCATCAGACTCGAGGGGACACAAGGCTACACCTTC
NA,TRBV5-1,NA,TRBJ2-7,CASSENNEQYF,TGCGCCAGTAGCGAAAACAATGAGCAGTACTTC
NA,TRBV28,NA,TRBJ2-3,CASSLSWVRQYF,TGTGCCAGCAGTTTGTCCTGGGTGAGGCAGTATTTT
few,TRBV12-5,NA,TRBJ1-5,CASGPPGGIVSNQPQHF,TGTGCTAGTGGCCCTCCCGGTGGGATAGTTAGCAATCAGCCCCAGCATTTT
few,TRBV12-3/TRBV12-4,NA,TRBJ2-2,CASRLYRTGELFF,TGTGCCAGCAGGCTCTACCGCACCGGGGAGCTGTTTTTT
few,TRBV10-2,NA,TRBJ2-5,CASTGSPQEETQYF,TGCGCCAGCACCGGCTCACCACAGGAAGAGACCCAGTACTTC
NA,TRBV7-2,NA,TRBJ2-7,CASSPQSPYEQYF,TGTGCCAGCAGCCCCCAGTCCCCCTACGAGCAGTACTTC
NA,TRBV25-1,NA,TRBJ2-7,CASSVLTLRATYEQYF,TGTGCCAGCAGTGTTCTTACGCTCAGGGCAACGTACGAGCAGTACTTC
NA,TRBV7-9,NA,TRBJ2-1,CASSSGQPYNEQFF,TGTGCCAGCAGCTCCGGACAGCCTTACAATGAGCAGTTCTTC
NA,TRBV28,NA,TRBJ2-5,CASSLAGERVTQYF,TGTGCCAGCAGTTTGGCAGGGGAAAGGGTGACCCAGTACTTC
NA,TRBV28,NA,TRBJ2-7,CASSLGLSRGYEQYF,TGTGCCAGCAGTTTAGGTCTGAGTAGAGGCTACGAGCAGTACTTC
NA,TRBV7-2,NA,TRBJ1-2,CASIGRRSGYTF,TGTGCCAGCATCGGCAGGCGCTCGGGCTACACCTTC
many,TRBV24-1,TRBD2,TRBJ2-5,CATSSPGLATQYF,TGTGCCACCAGTAGTCCGGGACTAGCGACCCAGTACTTC
few,TRBV20-1,TRBD2,TRBJ2-3,CSAISGSSDTQYF,TGCAGTGCTATTAGCGGGAGTTCCGATACGCAGTATTTT
many,TRBV7-2,NA,TRBJ2-7,CASRISSMRPSIEQYF,TGTGCCAGCAGGATTAGCAGTATGAGGCCCAGCATCGAGCAGTACTTC
NA,TRBV7-2,NA,TRBJ2-5,CASSPSGRIRQETQYF,TGTGCCAGCAGCCCCTCGGGACGTATCCGCCAAGAGACCCAGTACTTC
NA,TRBV27,TRBD1,TRBJ1-4,CASSHDRGPQEKLFF,TGTGCCAGCAGTCACGACAGGGGACCCCAAGAAAAACTGTTTTTT
NA,TRBV28,NA,TRBJ2-5,CASSPRRSSTETQYF,TGTGCCAGCAGTCCGAGACGGAGTAGCACAGAGACCCAGTACTTC
few,TRBV24-1,NA,TRBJ2-1,CATSDPSGVHNEQFF,TGTGCCACCAGTGACCCCTCCGGCGTCCACAATGAGCAGTTCTTC
few,TRBV4-1,NA,TRBJ2-7,CASSQDEGSNSYEQYF,TGCGCCAGCAGCCAAGATGAGGGTTCGAACTCCTACGAGCAGTACTTC
NA,TRBV7-2,NA,TRBJ2-3,CASSLRGGTPDTQYF,TGTGCCAGCAGCTTAAGGGGTGGGACCCCAGATACGCAGTATTTT
few,TRBV4-1,TRBD2,TRBJ2-1,CASSQDRGLAGGPNEQFF,TGCGCCAGCAGCCAAGATCGAGGACTAGCGGGGGGGCCGAATGAGCAGTTCTTC
many,TRBV3-1,NA,TRBJ2-5,CASSQELNFQETQYF,TGTGCCAGCAGCCAAGAACTGAACTTCCAAGAGACCCAGTACTTC
NA,TRBV7-9,NA,TRBJ1-1,CASSLESVAEAFF,TGTGCCAGCAGCTTAGAAAGTGTTGCTGAAGCTTTCTTT
few,TRBV2,TRBD1,TRBJ1-2,CASSGQGANYGYTF,TGTGCCAGCAGTGGACAGGGGGCTAACTATGGCTACACCTTC
NA,TRBV3-1,NA,TRBJ2-2,CASSPWPRTTGELFF,TGTGCCAGCAGCCCGTGGCCCCGGACCACCGGGGAGCTGTTTTTT
NA,TRBV7-2,NA,TRBJ2-6,CASSLRGPASSGANVLTF,TGTGCCAGCAGCTTACGGGGCCCGGCCTCTTCTGGGGCCAACGTCCTGACTTTC
many,TRBV30,NA,TRBJ2-7,CAWSALGEQYF,TGTGCCTGGAGCGCCCTAGGCGAGCAGTACTTC
NA,TRBV9,NA,TRBJ1-2,CASSPVSGRSGYTF,TGTGCCAGCAGCCCCGTTTCGGGGCGCAGTGGCTACACCTTC
NA,TRBV7-3,TRBD1,TRBJ1-1,CASSARQGMNTEAFF,TGTGCCAGCAGCGCGAGACAGGGAATGAACACTGAAGCTTTCTTT
NA,TRBV11-2,NA,TRBJ2-7,CASTPGQGGYEQYF,TGTGCCAGCACCCCCGGTCAGGGAGGCTACGAGCAGTACTTC
many,TRBV7-9,TRBD2,TRBJ2-1,CATAGEGTAYNEQFF,TGTGCCACCGCCGGGGAGGGGACGGCCTACAATGAGCAGTTCTTC
NA,TRBV7-7,NA,TRBJ2-5,CASSREAEPPQYF,TGTGCCAGCTCCCGTGAAGCGGAGCCCCCCCAGTACTTC
few,TRBV5-1,TRBD2,TRBJ2-7,CASSWGSGRADEQYF,TGCGCCAGCAGCTGGGGGAGCGGGAGGGCCGACGAGCAGTACTTC
NA,TRBV12-3/TRBV12-4,TRBD2,TRBJ2-3,CASSSSSGRLNTQYF,TGTGCCAGCAGTTCCTCTAGCGGGAGGCTGAATACGCAGTATTTT
NA,TRBV5-1,NA,TRBJ2-3,CASSLGGGQGTDTQYF,TGCGCCAGCAGCTTGGGAGGTGGGCAGGGGACAGATACGCAGTATTTT